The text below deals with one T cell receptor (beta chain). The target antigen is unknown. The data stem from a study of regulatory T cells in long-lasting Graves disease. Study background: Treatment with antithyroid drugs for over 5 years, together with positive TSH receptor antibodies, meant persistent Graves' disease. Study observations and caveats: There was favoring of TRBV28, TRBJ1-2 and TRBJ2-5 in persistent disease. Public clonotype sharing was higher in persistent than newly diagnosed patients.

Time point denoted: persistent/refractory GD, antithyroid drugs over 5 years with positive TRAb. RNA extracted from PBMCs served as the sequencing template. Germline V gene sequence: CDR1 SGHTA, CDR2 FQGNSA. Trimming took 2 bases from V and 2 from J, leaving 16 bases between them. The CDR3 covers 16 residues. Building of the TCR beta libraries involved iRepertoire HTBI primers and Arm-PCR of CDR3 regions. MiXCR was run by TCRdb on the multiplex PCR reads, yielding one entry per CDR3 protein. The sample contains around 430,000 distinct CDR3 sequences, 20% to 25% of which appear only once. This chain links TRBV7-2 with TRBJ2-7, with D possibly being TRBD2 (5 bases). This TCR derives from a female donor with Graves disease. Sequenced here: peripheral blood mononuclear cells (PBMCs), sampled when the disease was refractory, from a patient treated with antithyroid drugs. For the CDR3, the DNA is TGTGCCAGCAGCTTAACCCGTAGCGTCTTACCCTACGAGCAGTACTTC. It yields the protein CASSLTRSVLPYEQYF.